The entry below describes one T cell receptor (beta chain). This entry is derived from a study of blood T cell repertoires in COVID-19. As for the study in general: Acute and convalescent COVID-19 specimens originated in the United States, Italy and Spain. T cells, B-cell-depleted T cells, or PBMCs supplied cDNA or gDNA.

Trimming cost V 4 bases and J 4 bases, with 11 bases left between them. The CDR3 extends over 14 amino acids. Germline CDR1 is SGHAT and CDR2 is FQNNGV. Original processing methods: From reference gene primer amplification, estimates of nucleated cell counts were derived. The assay was immunoSEQ multiplex PCR, and TCRdb's table has in-frame clones only and misses some. Clone size and the V and J calls come from that table; the DNA yielded D and trimming. The sample comprises 50,000 to 60,000 clones, less than 95% of which are singletons, and 5.5% to 8% rests with the top ten. This sequence was found in a man aged 35 to 55 with acute or convalescent COVID-19. What was sequenced was peripheral blood. The V gene is TRBV11-2, the J gene TRBJ1-5, with D tentatively TRBD1 (6 bases). The CDR3 DNA sequence: TGTGCCAGCAGCTCCGGGACATTAAATCAGCCCCAGCATTTT. This codes for CASSSGTLNQPQHF.